This T cell receptor (beta chain) was captured in a study of cytomegalovirus exposure and HLA in healthy donors. This PCR relied on a set of 60 Vbeta primers and 13 Jbeta primers. Profiled with immunoSEQ multiplex PCR; TCRdb holds only in-frame clones, not every one. Altogether roughly 180,000 clones are present, about 10% being singletons, with the ten largest covering about 1.2%. On this clone: Its cognate antigen is unknown.

Study-level findings and limits: Analysis performed later found 16,000 or so TCR beta sequences associated with HLA alleles at 0.05 false discovery rate. Presence/absence analyses supposed approximately even sequencing depth among donors. TRBV6-2, TRBV6-3 and some other V segments were excluded as indistinguishable.

This CDR3 spans 16 amino acids. CDR1 and CDR2 (germline): MGHDK, SYGVNS. The V gene end was trimmed by 6 bases and the J gene end by 5 bases; junction bases not matched to a gene: 13. Specimen: PBMCs. This chain links TRBV25-1 with TRBJ2-1; 7 bases fit TRBD1. This receptor was identified in a woman aged 25-40 years in good health and CMV-seropositive. The CDR3 loop is CASRNSTGQTHNEQFF. CDR3 nucleotide sequence: TGTGCCAGCAGGAACTCGACGGGACAGACTCACAATGAGCAGTTCTTC.